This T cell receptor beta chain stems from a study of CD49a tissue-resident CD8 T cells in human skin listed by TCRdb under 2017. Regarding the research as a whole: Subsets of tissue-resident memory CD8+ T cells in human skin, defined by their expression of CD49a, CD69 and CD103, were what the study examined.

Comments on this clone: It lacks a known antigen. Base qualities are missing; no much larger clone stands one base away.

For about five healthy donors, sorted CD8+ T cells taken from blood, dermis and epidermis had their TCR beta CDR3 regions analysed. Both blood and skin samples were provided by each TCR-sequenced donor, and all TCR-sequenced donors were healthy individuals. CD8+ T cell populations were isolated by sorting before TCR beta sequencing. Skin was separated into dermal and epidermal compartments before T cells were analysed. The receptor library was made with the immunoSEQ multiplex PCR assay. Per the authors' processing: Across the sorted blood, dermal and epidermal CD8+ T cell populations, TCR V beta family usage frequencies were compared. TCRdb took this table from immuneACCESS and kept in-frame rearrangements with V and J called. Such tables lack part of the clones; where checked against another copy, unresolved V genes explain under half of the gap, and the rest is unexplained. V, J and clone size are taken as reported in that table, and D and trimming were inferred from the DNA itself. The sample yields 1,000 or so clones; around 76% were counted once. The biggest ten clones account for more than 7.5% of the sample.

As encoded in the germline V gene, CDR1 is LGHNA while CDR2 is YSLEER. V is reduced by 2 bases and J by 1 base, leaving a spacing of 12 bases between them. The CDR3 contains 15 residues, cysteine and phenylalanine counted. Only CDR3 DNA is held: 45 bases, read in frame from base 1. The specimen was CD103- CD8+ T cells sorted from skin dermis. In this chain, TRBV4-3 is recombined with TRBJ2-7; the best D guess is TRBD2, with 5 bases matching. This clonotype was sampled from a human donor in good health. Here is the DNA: TGCGCCAGCAGCCAACAACGGACTGGTTCCTACGAGCAGTACTTC. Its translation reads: CASSQQRTGSYEQYF.